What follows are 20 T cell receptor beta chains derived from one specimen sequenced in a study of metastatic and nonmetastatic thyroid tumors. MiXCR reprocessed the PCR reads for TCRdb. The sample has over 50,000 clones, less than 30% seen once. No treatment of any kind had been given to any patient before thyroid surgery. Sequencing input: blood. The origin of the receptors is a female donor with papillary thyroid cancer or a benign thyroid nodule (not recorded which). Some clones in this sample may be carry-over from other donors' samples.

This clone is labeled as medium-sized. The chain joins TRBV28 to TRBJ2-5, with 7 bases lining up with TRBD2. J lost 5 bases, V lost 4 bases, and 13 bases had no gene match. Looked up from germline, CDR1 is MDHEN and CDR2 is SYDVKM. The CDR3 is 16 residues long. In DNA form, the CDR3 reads TGTGCCAGCAGTTCCCATGGGGGGGGGATCAGGGAGACCCAGTACTTC. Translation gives CASSSHGGGIRETQYF. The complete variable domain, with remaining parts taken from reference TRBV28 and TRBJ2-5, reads DVKVTQSSRYLVKRTGEKVFLECVQDMDHENMFWYRQDPGLGLRLIYFSYDVKMKEKGDIPEGYSVSREKKERFSLILESASTNQTSMYLCASSSHGGGIRETQYFGPGTRLLVL.

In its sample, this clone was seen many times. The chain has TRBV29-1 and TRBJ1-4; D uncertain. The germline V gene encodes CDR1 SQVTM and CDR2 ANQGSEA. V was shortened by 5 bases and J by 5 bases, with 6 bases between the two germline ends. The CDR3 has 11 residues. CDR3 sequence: CSVHSNEKLFF. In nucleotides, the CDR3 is TGCAGCGTTCACTCAAATGAAAAACTGTTTTTT.

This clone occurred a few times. In nucleotides, the CDR3 is TGCGCCAGCAGTGACCCTGGACAGGCGGGGGAGACCCAGTACTTC. It specifies CASSDPGQAGETQYF. The J gene is TRBJ2-5, the V gene TRBV10-1; tentatively, D is TRBD1 (7 bases). Trimming cost V 3 bases and J 5 bases, with 16 bases left between them. Germline V gives CDR1 WNHNN, CDR2 SYGVQD (reference sequence). CDR3 length equals 15 residues.

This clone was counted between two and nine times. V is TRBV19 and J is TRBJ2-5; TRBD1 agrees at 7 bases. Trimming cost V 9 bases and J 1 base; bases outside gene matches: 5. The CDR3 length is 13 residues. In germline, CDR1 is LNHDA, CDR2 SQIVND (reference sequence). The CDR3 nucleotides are TGTGCCAGCAGGGACAGTACCCAAGAGACCCAGTACTTC. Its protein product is CASRDSTQETQYF.

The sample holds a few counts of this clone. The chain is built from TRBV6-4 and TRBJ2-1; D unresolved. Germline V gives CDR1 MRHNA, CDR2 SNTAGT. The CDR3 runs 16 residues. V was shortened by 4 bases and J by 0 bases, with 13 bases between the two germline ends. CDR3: CASSASGASSYNEQFF. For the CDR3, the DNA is TGTGCCAGCAGTGCCTCAGGTGCAAGCTCCTACAATGAGCAGTTCTTC.

CDR3 region: CASSLGLGLAGVEQYF. Here the CDR3 DNA reads TGTGCCAGCAGCTTAGGATTGGGACTAGCGGGAGTCGAGCAGTACTTC. This chain joins TRBV7-8 and TRBJ2-7, with 14 positions matching TRBD2. V was clipped by 1 base and J by 6 bases; unmatched bases: 5. Germline CDR1 is SGHVS and CDR2 is FQNEAQ. CDR3 length: 16 residues.

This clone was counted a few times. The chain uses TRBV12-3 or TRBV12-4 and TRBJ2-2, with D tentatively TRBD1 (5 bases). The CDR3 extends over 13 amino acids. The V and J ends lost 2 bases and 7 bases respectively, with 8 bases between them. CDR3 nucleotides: TGTGCCAGCAGTTTACAGGGCTACGGGGAGCTGTTTTTT. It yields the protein CASSLQGYGELFF.

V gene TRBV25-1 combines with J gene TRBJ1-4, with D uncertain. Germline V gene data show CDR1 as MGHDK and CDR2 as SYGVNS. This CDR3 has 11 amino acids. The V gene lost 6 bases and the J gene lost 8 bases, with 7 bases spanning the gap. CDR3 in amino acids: CASSPNEKLFF. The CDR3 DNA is TGTGCCAGCAGCCCCAACGAAAAACTGTTTTTT.

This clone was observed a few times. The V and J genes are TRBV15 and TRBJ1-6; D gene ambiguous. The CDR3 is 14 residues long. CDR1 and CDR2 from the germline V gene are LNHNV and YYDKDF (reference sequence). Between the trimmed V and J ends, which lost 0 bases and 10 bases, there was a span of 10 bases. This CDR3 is CATSREEGSSPLHF. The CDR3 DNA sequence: TGTGCCACCAGCAGAGAGGAGGGTAGCTCACCCCTCCACTTT.

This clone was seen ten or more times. Written as DNA, the CDR3 is TGTGCCAGCAGCCGAATAGGGAGGAACTCCTACGAGCAGTACTTC. Amino acids: CASSRIGRNSYEQYF. The chain has TRBV14 and TRBJ2-7, with a possible D match to TRBD2 (6 bases). This CDR3 comprises 15 residues. Germline CDR1 is SGHDN and CDR2 is FVKESK. Trimming took 4 bases from V and 0 from J, leaving 13 bases between them.

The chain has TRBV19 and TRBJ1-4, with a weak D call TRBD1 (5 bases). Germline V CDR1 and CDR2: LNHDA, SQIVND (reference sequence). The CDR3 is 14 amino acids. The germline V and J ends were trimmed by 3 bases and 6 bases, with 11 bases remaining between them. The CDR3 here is CASSIGGGDEKLFF. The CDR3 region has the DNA TGTGCCAGTAGTATTGGAGGAGGGGATGAAAAACTGTTTTTT.

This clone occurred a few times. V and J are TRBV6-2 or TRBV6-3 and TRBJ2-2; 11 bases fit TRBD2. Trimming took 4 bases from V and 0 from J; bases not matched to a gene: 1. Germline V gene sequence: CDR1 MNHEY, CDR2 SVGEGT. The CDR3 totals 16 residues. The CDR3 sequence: CASSFSGRANTGELFF. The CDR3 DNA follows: TGTGCCAGCAGTTTTAGCGGGAGGGCGAACACCGGGGAGCTGTTTTTT.

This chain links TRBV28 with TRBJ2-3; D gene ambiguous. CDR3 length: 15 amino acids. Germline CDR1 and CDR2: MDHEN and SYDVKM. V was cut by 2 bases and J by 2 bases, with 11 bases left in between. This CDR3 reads CASSLRPPNTDTQYF. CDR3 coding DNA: TGTGCCAGCAGTTTAAGACCCCCTAACACAGATACGCAGTATTTT.

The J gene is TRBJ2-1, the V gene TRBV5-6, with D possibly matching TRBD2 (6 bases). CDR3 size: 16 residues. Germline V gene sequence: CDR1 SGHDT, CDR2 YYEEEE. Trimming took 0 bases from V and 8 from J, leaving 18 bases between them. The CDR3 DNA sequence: TGTGCCAGCAGCTTGGGGGGGGACCCCGGTGCATATGAGCAGTTCTTC. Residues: CASSLGGDPGAYEQFF.

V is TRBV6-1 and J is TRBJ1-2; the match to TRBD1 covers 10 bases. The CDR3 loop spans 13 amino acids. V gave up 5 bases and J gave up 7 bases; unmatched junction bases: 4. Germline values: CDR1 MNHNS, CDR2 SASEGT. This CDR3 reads CASSSTGGSGYTF. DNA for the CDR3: TGTGCCAGCAGTTCGACAGGGGGCTCTGGCTACACCTTC.

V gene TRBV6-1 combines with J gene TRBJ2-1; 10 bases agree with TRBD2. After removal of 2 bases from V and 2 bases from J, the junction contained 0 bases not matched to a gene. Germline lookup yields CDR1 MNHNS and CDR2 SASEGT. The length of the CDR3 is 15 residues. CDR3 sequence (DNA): TGTGCCAGCAGTGAAACTAGCGGGACCTACAATGAGCAGTTCTTC. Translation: CASSETSGTYNEQFF.

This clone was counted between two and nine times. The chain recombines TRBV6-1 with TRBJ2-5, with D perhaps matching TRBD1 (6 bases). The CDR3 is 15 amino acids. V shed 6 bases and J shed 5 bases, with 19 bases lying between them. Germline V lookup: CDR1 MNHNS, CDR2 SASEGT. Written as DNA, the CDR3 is TGTGCCAGCAGCCGTCCAGGGGCTATCCGGGAGACCCAGTACTTC. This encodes CASSRPGAIRETQYF.

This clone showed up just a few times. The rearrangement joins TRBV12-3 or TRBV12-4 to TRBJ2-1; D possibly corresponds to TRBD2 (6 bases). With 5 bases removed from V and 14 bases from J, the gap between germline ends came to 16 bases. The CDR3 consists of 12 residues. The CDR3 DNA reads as TGTGCCAGCAGTCCCACCGGAGGGCGGGAGTTCTTC. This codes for CASSPTGGREFF.

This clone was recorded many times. CDR3 loop: CASTGMGTSGSYTDTQYF. CDR3 DNA sequence: TGTGCCAGCACCGGTATGGGGACTAGCGGGAGTTATACAGATACGCAGTATTTT. The chain couples TRBV11-1 to TRBJ2-3, with 14 bases that match TRBD2. Per the germline V gene, CDR1 is SGHAT and CDR2 is FQDESV (reference sequence). The V and J ends lost 7 bases and 3 bases, in that order; junction bases with no gene match: 12. The length of the CDR3 is 18 residues.

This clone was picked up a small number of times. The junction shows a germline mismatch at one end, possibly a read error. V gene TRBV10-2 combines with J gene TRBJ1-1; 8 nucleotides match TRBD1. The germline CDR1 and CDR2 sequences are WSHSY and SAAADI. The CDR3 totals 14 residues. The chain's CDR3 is CAIRGGTGNTEAFF. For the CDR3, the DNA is TGTGCCATCAGGGGTGGGACAGGGAACACTGAAGCTTTCTTT.